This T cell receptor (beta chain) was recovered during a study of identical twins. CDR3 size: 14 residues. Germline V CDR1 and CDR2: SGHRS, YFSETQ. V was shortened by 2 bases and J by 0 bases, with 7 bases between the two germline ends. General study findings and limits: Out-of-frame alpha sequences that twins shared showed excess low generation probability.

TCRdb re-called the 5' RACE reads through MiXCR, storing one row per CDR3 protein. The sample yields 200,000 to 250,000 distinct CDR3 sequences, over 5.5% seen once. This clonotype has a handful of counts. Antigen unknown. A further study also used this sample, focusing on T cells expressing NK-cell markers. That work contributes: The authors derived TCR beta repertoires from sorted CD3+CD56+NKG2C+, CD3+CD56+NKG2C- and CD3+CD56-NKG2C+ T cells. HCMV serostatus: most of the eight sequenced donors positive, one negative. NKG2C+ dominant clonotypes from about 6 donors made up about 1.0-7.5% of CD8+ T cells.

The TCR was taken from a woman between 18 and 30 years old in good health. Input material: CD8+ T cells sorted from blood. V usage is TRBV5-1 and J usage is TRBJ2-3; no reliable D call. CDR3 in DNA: TGCGCCAGCAGCTTTAGCAGTAGCACAGATACGCAGTATTTT. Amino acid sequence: CASSFSSSTDTQYF.